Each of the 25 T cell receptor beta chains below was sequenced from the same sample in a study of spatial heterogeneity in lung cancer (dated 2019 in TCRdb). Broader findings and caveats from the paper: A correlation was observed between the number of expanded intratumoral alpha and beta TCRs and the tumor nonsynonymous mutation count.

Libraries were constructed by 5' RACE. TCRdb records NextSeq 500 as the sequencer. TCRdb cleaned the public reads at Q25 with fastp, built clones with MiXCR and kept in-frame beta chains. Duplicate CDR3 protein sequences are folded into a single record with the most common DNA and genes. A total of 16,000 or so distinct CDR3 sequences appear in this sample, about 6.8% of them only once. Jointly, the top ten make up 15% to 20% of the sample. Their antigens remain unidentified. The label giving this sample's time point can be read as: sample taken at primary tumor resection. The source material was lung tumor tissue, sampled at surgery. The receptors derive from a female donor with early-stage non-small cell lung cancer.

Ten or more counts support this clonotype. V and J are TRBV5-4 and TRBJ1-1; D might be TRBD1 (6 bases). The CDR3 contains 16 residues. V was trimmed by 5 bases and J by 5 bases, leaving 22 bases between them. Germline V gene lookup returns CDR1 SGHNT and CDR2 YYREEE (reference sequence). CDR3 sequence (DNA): TGTGCCAGCAGGCCAGAATCTGGACAGAAAAGGACTGAAGCTTTCTTT. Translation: CASRPESGQKRTEAFF. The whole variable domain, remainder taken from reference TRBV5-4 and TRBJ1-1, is ETGVTQSPTHLIKTRGQQVTLRCSSQSGHNTVSWYQQALGQGPQFIFQYYREEENGRGNFPPRFSGLQFPNYSSELNVNALELDDSALYLCASRPESGQKRTEAFFGQGTRLTVV.

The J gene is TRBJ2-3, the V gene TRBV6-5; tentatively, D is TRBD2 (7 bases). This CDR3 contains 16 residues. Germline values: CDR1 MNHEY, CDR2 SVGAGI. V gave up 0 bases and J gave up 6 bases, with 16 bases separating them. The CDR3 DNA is TGTGCCAGCAGTTACTCTGCGGGGGCCTCTTGGGATACGCAGTATTTT. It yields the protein CASSYSAGASWDTQYF.

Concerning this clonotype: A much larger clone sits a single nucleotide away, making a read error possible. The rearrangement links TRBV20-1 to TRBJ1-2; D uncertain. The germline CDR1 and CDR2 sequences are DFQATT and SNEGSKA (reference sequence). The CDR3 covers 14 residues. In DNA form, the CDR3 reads TGCAGTGCTAGAGGTGTAGAAACTAACTATCGCTACACCTTC. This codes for CSARGVETNYRYTF.

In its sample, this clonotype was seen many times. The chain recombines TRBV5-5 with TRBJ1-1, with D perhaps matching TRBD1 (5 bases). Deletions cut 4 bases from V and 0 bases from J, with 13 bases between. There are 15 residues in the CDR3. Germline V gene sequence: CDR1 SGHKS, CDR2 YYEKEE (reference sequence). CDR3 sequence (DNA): TGTGCCAGCAGCCCGGGGACGGGAATGAACACTGAAGCTTTCTTT. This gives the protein CASSPGTGMNTEAFF.

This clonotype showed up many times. CDR3 protein: CSVETDGLDGNEKLFF. CDR3 DNA sequence: TGCAGCGTTGAGACGGACGGACTCGATGGTAATGAAAAACTGTTTTTT. The chain uses TRBV29-1 and TRBJ1-4; D ambiguous. The germline gives CDR1 SQVTM, CDR2 ANQGSEA. The germline V and J ends were trimmed by 3 bases and 4 bases, with 18 bases remaining between them. The CDR3 has 16 amino acids.

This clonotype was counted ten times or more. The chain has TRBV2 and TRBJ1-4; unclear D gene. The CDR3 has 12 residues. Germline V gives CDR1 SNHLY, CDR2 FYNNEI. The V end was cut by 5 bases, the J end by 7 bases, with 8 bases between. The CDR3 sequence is CASSIKSEKLFF. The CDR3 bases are TGTGCCAGCAGTATTAAGAGTGAAAAACTGTTTTTT. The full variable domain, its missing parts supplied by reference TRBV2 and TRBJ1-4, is EPEVTQTPSHQVTQMGQEVILRCVPISNHLYFYWYRQILGQKVEFLVSFYNNEISEKSEIFDDQFSVERPDGSNFTLKIRSTKLEDSAMYFCASSIKSEKLFFGSGTQLSVL.

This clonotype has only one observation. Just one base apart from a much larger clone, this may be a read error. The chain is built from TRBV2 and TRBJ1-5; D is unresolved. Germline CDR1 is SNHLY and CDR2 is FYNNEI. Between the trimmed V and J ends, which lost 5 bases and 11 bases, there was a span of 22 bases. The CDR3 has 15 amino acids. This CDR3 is CASSTAPPVDVAQHF. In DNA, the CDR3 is TGTGCCAGCAGTACGGCCCCCCCGGTAGATGTGGCCCAGCATTTT. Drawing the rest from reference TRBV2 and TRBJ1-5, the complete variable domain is EPEVTQTPSHQVTQMGQEVILRCVPISNHLYFYWYRQILGQKVEFLVSFYNNEISEKSEIFDDQFSVERPDGSNFTLKIRSTKLEDSAMYFCASSTAPPVDVAQHFGDGTRLSIL.

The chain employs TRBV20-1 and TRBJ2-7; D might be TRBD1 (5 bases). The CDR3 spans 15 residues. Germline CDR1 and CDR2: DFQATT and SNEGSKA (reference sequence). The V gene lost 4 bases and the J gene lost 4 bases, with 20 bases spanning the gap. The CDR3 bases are TGCAGTGCTAACCCTGCGTACAGTACAGGTTACGAGCAGTACTTC. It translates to CSANPAYSTGYEQYF.

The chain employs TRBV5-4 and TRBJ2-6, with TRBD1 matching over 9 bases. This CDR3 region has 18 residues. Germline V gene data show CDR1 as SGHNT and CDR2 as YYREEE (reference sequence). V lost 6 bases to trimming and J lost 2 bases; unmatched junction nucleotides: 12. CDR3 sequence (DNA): TGTGCCAGCACCTTAACGGGACAGGGAATGCCTGGGGCCAACGTCCTGACTTTC. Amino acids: CASTLTGQGMPGANVLTF.

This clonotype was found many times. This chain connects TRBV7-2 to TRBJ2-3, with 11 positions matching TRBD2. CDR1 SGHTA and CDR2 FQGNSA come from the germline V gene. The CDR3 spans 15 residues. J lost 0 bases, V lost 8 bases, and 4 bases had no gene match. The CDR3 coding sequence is TGTGCCAGCGGGGGACTAGCGGATAGCACAGATACGCAGTATTTT. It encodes CASGGLADSTDTQYF. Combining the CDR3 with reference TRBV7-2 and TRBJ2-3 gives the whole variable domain GAGVSQSPSNKVTEKGKDVELRCDPISGHTALYWYRQSLGQGLEFLIYFQGNSAPDKSGLPSDRFSAERTGGSVSTLTIQRTQQEDSAVYLCASGGLADSTDTQYFGPGTRLTVL.

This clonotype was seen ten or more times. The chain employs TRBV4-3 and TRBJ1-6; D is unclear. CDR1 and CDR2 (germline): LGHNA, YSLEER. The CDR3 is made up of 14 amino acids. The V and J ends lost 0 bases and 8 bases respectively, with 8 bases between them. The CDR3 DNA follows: TGCGCCAGCAGCCAAGATTTCGCGGATTCACCCCTCCACTTT. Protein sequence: CASSQDFADSPLHF.

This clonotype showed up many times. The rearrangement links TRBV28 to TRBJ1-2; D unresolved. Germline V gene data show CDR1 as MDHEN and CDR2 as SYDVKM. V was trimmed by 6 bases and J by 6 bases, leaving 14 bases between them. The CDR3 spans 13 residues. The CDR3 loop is CASREGRTHGYTF. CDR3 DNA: TGTGCCAGCAGGGAAGGACGGACCCATGGCTACACCTTC.

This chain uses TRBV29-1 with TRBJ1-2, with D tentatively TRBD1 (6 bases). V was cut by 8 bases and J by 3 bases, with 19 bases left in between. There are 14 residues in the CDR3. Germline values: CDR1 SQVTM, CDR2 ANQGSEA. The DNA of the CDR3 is TGCAGCACTAAATTGGGCCAGGGGTACTATGGCTACACCTTC. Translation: CSTKLGQGYYGYTF.

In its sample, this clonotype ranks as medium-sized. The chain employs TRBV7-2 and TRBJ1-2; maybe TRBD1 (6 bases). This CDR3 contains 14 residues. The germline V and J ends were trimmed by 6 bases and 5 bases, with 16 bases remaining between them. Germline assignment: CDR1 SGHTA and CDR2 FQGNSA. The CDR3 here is CASSPGGGLYGYTF. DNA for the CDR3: TGTGCCAGCAGTCCTGGTGGGGGCCTTTATGGCTACACCTTC.

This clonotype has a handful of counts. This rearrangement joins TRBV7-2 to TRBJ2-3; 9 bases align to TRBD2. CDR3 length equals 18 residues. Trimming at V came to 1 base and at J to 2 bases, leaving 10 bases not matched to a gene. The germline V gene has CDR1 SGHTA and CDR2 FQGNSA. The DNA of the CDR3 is TGTGCCAGCAGCTTAGGAATTGGCGGGGGGGTAGCCACAGATACGCAGTATTTT. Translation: CASSLGIGGGVATDTQYF. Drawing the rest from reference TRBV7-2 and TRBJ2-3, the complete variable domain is GAGVSQSPSNKVTEKGKDVELRCDPISGHTALYWYRQSLGQGLEFLIYFQGNSAPDKSGLPSDRFSAERTGGSVSTLTIQRTQQEDSAVYLCASSLGIGGGVATDTQYFGPGTRLTVL.

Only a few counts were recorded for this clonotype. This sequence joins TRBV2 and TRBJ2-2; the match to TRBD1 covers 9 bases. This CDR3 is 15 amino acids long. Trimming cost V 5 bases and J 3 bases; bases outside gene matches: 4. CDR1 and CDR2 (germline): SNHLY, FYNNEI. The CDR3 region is CASSFRTGDTGELFF. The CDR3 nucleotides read TGTGCCAGCAGTTTCCGGACAGGGGACACCGGGGAGCTGTTTTTT.

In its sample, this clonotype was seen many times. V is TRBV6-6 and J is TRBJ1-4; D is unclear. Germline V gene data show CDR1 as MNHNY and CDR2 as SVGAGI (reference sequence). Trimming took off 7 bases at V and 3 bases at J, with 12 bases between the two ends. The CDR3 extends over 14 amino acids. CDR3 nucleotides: TGTGCCAGCAAGATTAAGAGGGCTAATGAAAAACTGTTTTTT. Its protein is CASKIKRANEKLFF.

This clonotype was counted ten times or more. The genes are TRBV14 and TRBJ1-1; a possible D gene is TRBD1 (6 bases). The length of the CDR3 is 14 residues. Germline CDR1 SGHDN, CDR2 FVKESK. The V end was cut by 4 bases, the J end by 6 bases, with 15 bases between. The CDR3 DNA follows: TGTGCCAGCAGCCCTACAGGGTTGGACGCTGAAGCTTTCTTT. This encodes CASSPTGLDAEAFF.

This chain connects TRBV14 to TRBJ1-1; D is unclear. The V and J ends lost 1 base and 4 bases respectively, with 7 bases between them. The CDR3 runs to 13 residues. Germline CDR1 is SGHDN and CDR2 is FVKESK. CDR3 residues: CASSQADTTEAFF. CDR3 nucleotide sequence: TGTGCCAGCAGCCAAGCCGACACCACTGAAGCTTTCTTT.

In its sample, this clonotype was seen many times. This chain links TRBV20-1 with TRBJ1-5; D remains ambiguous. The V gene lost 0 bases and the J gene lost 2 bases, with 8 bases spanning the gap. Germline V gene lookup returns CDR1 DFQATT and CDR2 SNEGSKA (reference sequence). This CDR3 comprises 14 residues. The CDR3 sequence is CSARDGDGNQPQHF. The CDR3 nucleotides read TGCAGTGCTAGAGATGGCGACGGCAATCAGCCCCAGCATTTT.

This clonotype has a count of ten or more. The CDR3 spells CASSHRGGAAFF. In nucleotides, the CDR3 is TGTGCCAGTAGCCACAGGGGAGGCGCAGCTTTCTTT. The chain employs TRBV19 and TRBJ1-1, with 7 nucleotides matching TRBD1. V was pared by 6 bases and J by 10 bases, with 8 bases of the junction left unmatched. The germline gives CDR1 LNHDA, CDR2 SQIVND (reference sequence). The CDR3 is made up of 12 amino acids.

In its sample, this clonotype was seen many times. The CDR3 sequence: CASGGTGSNYGYTF. The CDR3 DNA follows: TGTGCCAGCGGCGGGACAGGATCGAACTATGGCTACACCTTC. The chain uses TRBV6-5 and TRBJ1-2; TRBD1 matches at 8 bases. The germline V gene encodes CDR1 MNHEY and CDR2 SVGAGI. V trimming: 8 bases; J trimming: 2 bases; junction bases outside the gene matches: 7. The CDR3 is 14 residues long.

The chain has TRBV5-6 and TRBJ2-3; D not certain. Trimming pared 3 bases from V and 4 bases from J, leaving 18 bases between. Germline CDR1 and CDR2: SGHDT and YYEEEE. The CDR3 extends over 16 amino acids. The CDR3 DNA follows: TGTGCCAGCAGCTCGTCCGAACAGAGTAGGGCAGATACGCAGTATTTT. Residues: CASSSSEQSRADTQYF.

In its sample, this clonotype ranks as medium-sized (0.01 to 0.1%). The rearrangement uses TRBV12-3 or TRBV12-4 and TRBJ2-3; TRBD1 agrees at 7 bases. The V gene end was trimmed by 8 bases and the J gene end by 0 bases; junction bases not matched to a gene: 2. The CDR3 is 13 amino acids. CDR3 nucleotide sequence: TGTGCCAGCGGGACAGTCAGCACAGATACGCAGTATTTT. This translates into CASGTVSTDTQYF.

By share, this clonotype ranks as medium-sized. The CDR3 reads CASSEDRDYGYTF. The CDR3, as DNA: TGCGCCAGCAGTGAAGACAGGGACTATGGCTACACCTTC. This chain uses TRBV10-2 with TRBJ1-2; 7 positions match TRBD1. The CDR3 runs to 13 residues. Germline CDR1 and CDR2: WSHSY and SAAADI. With V trimmed by 3 bases and J by 3 bases, 1 base remained unmatched.